The 27 T cell receptor beta chains presented below share a single source sample, sequenced in a study of cytomegalovirus exposure and HLA in healthy donors. Measured with immunoSEQ multiplex PCR; TCRdb has only the in-frame clones, and not every one. Of about 98,000 clones in the sample, around 88% were seen once. The sample comprised PBMCs. The source of these receptors is a woman under 40 in good health and CMV-seronegative.

This chain links TRBV5-1 with TRBJ2-1; 7 positions match TRBD2. The CDR3 spans 16 residues. V lost 2 bases, J lost 8 bases, and 13 bases stayed unmatched. Germline lookup yields CDR1 SGHRS and CDR2 YFSETQ. The CDR3 region is CASSFNVMLAGDEQFF. The CDR3 DNA is TGCGCCAGCAGCTTTAATGTGATGTTGGCGGGGGATGAGCAGTTCTTC.

The chain employs TRBV4-2 and TRBJ2-6; D uncertain. The length of the CDR3 is 18 residues. V lost 4 bases to trimming and J lost 0 bases, with 16 bases between them. Per germline, CDR1 LGHNA and CDR2 YNFKEQ. Here the CDR3 reads CASSPPLGRPSGANVLTF. CDR3 nucleotides: TGTGCCAGCAGCCCCCCACTTGGGCGACCCTCTGGGGCCAACGTCCTGACTTTC.

V gene TRBV9 combines with J gene TRBJ1-1; no definite D call. Germline lookup yields CDR1 SGDLS and CDR2 YYNGEE. V was shortened by 7 bases and J by 1 base, with 11 bases between the two germline ends. CDR3 size: 13 residues. In nucleotides, the CDR3 is TGTGCCAGCTCGGTTCTCGGGAACACTGAAGCTTTCTTT. It yields the protein CASSVLGNTEAFF.

The rearrangement uses TRBV9 and TRBJ2-3; 11 positions agree with TRBD2. V was clipped by 3 bases and J by 4 bases; unmatched bases: 7. Germline CDR1 is SGDLS and CDR2 is YYNGEE. There are 16 residues in the CDR3. The CDR3 region is CASSASGTSGPDTQYF. The CDR3 coding sequence is TGTGCCAGCAGCGCCTCCGGGACTAGCGGACCAGATACGCAGTATTTT.

This clone was detected only a few times. The chain couples TRBV7-2 to TRBJ2-7; 7 nucleotides align to TRBD1. The CDR3 runs 13 residues. The germline V gene encodes CDR1 SGHTA and CDR2 FQGNSA. The V gene end was trimmed by 5 bases and the J gene end by 7 bases; junction bases not matched to a gene: 8. The CDR3: CASSLARGREQYF. The CDR3 nucleotides are TGTGCCAGCAGCCTCGCGAGGGGGCGGGAGCAGTACTTC.

This clone has only a few counts. The chain uses TRBV7-2 and TRBJ2-2; TRBD1 matches at 7 bases. Germline CDR1 reads SGHTA; CDR2 reads FQGNSA. This CDR3 contains 18 residues. The V gene end was trimmed by 2 bases and the J gene end by 2 bases; junction bases not matched to a gene: 11. The CDR3 sequence: CASSLIPWDRRNTGELFF. The DNA of the CDR3 is TGTGCCAGCAGCTTAATCCCATGGGACAGACGCAACACCGGGGAGCTGTTTTTT.

V and J are TRBV4-2 and TRBJ2-5; 7 nucleotides match TRBD2. V lost 4 bases, J lost 5 bases, and 13 bases stayed unmatched. Germline V gene data show CDR1 as LGHNA and CDR2 as YNFKEQ. This CDR3 contains 16 residues. The CDR3 nucleotides read TGTGCCAGCAGCCCCTTGGGGGGGAGACGCCGCGAGACCCAGTACTTC. This sequence encodes CASSPLGGRRRETQYF.

V usage is TRBV7-2 and J usage is TRBJ2-4, with 7 bases lining up with TRBD1. The V segment lost 1 base and the J segment 3 bases; nucleotides outside the gene matches: 6. Germline V gives CDR1 SGHTA, CDR2 FQGNSA. This CDR3 is 16 amino acids long. The CDR3: CASSLEGARVKNIQYF. CDR3 in DNA: TGTGCCAGCAGCTTAGAGGGGGCGCGGGTCAAAAACATTCAGTACTTC.

Only one count was recorded for this clone. The V and J genes are TRBV4-2 and TRBJ2-1; D might be TRBD2 (7 bases). With 1 base removed from V and 2 bases from J, the gap between germline ends came to 15 bases. CDR1 is LGHNA, CDR2 YNFKEQ, per germline. CDR3 size: 17 residues. This CDR3 is CASSQVGAGVTYNEQFF. Written as DNA, the CDR3 is TGTGCCAGCAGCCAAGTGGGGGCGGGAGTCACCTACAATGAGCAGTTCTTC.

This rearrangement joins TRBV10-1 to TRBJ2-2; D is perhaps TRBD1 (6 bases). The CDR3 is 19 amino acids. V was shortened by 6 bases and J by 5 bases, with 28 bases between the two germline ends. Germline V gene data show CDR1 as WNHNN and CDR2 as SYGVQD (reference sequence). As DNA, the CDR3 is TGCGCCAGCAGCTCTCTGAATTCGCAGGAAGGGGGTGGGACCGGGGAGCTGTTTTTT. It codes for CASSSLNSQEGGGTGELFF.

This clone was observed a single time. This sequence joins TRBV7-3 and TRBJ2-2; perhaps TRBD2 as D (5 bases). The germline gives CDR1 SGHTA, CDR2 FQGTGA. The CDR3 is 15 residues long. The V and J ends lost 1 base and 5 bases respectively, with 11 bases between them. The CDR3 nucleotides read TGTGCCAGCAGCTTAAGCCGGGGTGGGACCGGGGAGCTGTTTTTT. Its protein product is CASSLSRGGTGELFF.

J is TRBJ2-7 and V is TRBV18; 8 bases align to TRBD1. From germline, CDR1 is KGHSH and CDR2 LQKENI. The CDR3 contains 15 residues. Unmatched junction bases numbered 10, after V lost 8 bases and J lost 1 base. The CDR3 region has the DNA TGTGCCAGCCAAGATCCGGGACAGGATTCCTACGAGCAGTACTTC. Translating it yields CASQDPGQDSYEQYF.

The genes are TRBV29-1 and TRBJ2-2; 10 bases fit TRBD2. The V gene's germline CDR1 is SQVTM and CDR2 ANQGSEA. The V and J ends lost 4 bases and 4 bases, in that order; junction bases with no gene match: 3. CDR3 length equals 14 residues. CDR3 nucleotide sequence: TGCAGCGTTGCCCTAGCGGGGGCCACCGGGGAGCTGTTTTTT. This encodes CSVALAGATGELFF.

CDR3 DNA: TGTGCCAGCAGTTTCCGGGATCTCCGGGACACTGAAGCTTTCTTT. This gives the protein CASSFRDLRDTEAFF. The chain joins TRBV27 to TRBJ1-1; D gene unclear. V gave up 3 bases and J gave up 3 bases, with 14 bases separating them. CDR1 and CDR2 (germline): MNHEY, SMNVEV (reference sequence). This CDR3 has 15 amino acids.

The chain uses TRBV4-1 and TRBJ1-1; tentatively, D is TRBD1 (6 bases). V dropped 1 base and J dropped 2 bases, with 17 bases sitting between them. The CDR3 length is 17 residues. Germline V CDR1 and CDR2: MGHRA, YSYEKL. The CDR3 DNA reads as TGCGCCAGCAGCCAAGCTCGGTCCGGACAGAGAAACACTGAAGCTTTCTTT. This gives the protein CASSQARSGQRNTEAFF.

The rearrangement uses TRBV10-2 and TRBJ2-3; no firm D call. The germline gives CDR1 WSHSY, CDR2 SAAADI. Trimming shortened V by 10 bases and J by 0 bases, and 14 bases separated the two germline ends. The CDR3 spans 14 residues. CDR3 residues: CAIARGASTDTQYF. The CDR3 DNA follows: TGCGCCATTGCCAGAGGCGCTAGCACAGATACGCAGTATTTT.

The rearrangement links TRBV5-1 to TRBJ1-2; no firm D call. Germline CDR1 and CDR2: SGHRS and YFSETQ. V was clipped by 4 bases and J by 5 bases, with 18 bases between them. The CDR3 covers 15 residues. CDR3 coding DNA: TGCGCCAGCAGCCTCCGGGCCCTGGGAGGTTATGGCTACACCTTC. This sequence encodes CASSLRALGGYGYTF.

This chain joins TRBV9 and TRBJ2-3; possible D gene TRBD2, 7 bases. The length of the CDR3 is 16 residues. Trimming took off 0 bases at V and 2 bases at J, with 13 bases between the two ends. Germline-derived CDR1 and CDR2 are SGDLS and YYNGEE. CDR3 protein: CASSVGGGVITDTQYF. The CDR3 bases are TGTGCCAGCAGCGTAGGAGGGGGGGTCATCACAGATACGCAGTATTTT.

This chain joins TRBV14 and TRBJ2-7; D perhaps matches TRBD2 (5 bases). The CDR3 totals 14 residues. Germline CDR1 and CDR2: SGHDN and FVKESK. The germline V and J ends were trimmed by 3 bases and 6 bases, with 15 bases remaining between them. CDR3 sequence (DNA): TGTGCCAGCAGCCATGGACTGCCGCCCATCGAGCAGTACTTC. Its translation is CASSHGLPPIEQYF.

The V call is TRBV5-1, the J call TRBJ2-6; TRBD1 matches at 9 bases. Germline trimming cut 6 bases from V and 2 bases from J; bases unmatched to any gene: 9. This CDR3 is built from 17 residues. CDR1 is SGHRS, CDR2 YFSETQ, per germline. The CDR3 bases are TGCGCCAGCAACACAGGGGGCCCGCTGGCTGGGGCCAACGTCCTGACTTTC. Translating gives CASNTGGPLAGANVLTF.

The gene calls are TRBV5-1 and TRBJ2-5; no firm D call. The germline V gene encodes CDR1 SGHRS and CDR2 YFSETQ. The CDR3 is made up of 13 amino acids. V lost 4 bases and J 2 bases, leaving 9 bases between the germline ends. For the CDR3, the DNA is TGCGCCAGCAGCAATTCCTCGCAAGAGACCCAGTACTTC. Amino acid sequence: CASSNSSQETQYF.

The J gene is TRBJ2-7, the V gene TRBV6-5, with 14 bases lining up with TRBD2. After removal of 2 bases from V and 3 bases from J, the junction contained 0 bases not matched to a gene. The CDR3 contains 15 residues. Germline V lookup: CDR1 MNHEY, CDR2 SVGAGI. Here the CDR3 reads CASSYGLAGGYEQYF. The CDR3 DNA sequence: TGTGCCAGCAGTTACGGACTAGCGGGAGGCTACGAGCAGTACTTC.

The chain recombines TRBV5-1 with TRBJ2-5, with TRBD2 matching over 10 bases. Germline V gives CDR1 SGHRS, CDR2 YFSETQ. The V gene end was trimmed by 0 bases and the J gene end by 5 bases; junction bases not matched to a gene: 7. The CDR3 is 16 residues long. In DNA form, the CDR3 reads TGCGCCAGCAGCTTGGGCCCCCTAGCGGGAGTGGAGACCCAGTACTTC. The encoded protein is CASSLGPLAGVETQYF.

The chain combines TRBV10-3 with TRBJ2-7; 7 bases are a match to TRBD2. Germline CDR1 ENHRY, CDR2 SYGVKD. The CDR3 runs to 14 residues. With V trimmed by 5 bases and J by 2 bases, 6 bases remained unmatched. The CDR3 here is CAISRTSVTYEQYF. The CDR3 DNA sequence: TGTGCCATCAGTAGAACTAGCGTTACCTACGAGCAGTACTTC.

The genes are TRBV5-6 and TRBJ1-2; 8 nucleotides line up with TRBD1. CDR1 and CDR2 from the germline V gene are SGHDT and YYEEEE. V lost 0 bases to trimming and J lost 4 bases; unmatched junction nucleotides: 5. CDR3 size: 15 residues. CDR3: CASSLVDRDSYGYTF. CDR3 DNA: TGTGCCAGCAGCTTGGTGGACAGGGACTCCTATGGCTACACCTTC.

This clone was observed at least ten times. The J gene is TRBJ1-1, the V gene TRBV19; TRBD1 matches 9 bases. The CDR3 extends over 14 amino acids. In germline, CDR1 is LNHDA, CDR2 SQIVND (reference sequence). V dropped 3 bases and J dropped 1; count of bases not matched to a gene: 0. CDR3 sequence (DNA): TGTGCCAGTAGTATGGGACAGGGGAACACTGAAGCTTTCTTT. It encodes CASSMGQGNTEAFF.

The chain links TRBV7-9 to TRBJ1-2; D unresolved. Trimming stripped 7 bases from V and 7 bases from J, with 13 bases between. The CDR3 sequence is 12 residues long. The germline V gene encodes CDR1 SEHNR and CDR2 FQNEAQ (reference sequence). DNA for the CDR3: TGTGCCAGCACCGGGGTTCGAGGTGGCTACACCTTC. The encoded protein is CASTGVRGGYTF.